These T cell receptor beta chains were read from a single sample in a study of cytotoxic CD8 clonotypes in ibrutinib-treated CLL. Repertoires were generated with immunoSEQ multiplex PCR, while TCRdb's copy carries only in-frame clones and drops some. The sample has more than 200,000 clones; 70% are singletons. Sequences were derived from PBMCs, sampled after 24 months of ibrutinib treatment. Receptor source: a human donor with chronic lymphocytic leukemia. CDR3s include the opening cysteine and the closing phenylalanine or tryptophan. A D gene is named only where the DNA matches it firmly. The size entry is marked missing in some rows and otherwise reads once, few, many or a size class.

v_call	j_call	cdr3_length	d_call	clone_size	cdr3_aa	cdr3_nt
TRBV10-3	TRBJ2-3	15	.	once	CAISVGRQHTDTQYF	TGTGCCATCAGTGTTGGCCGTCAACACACAGATACGCAGTATTTT
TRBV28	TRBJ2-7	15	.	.	CASTKPSQTSYEQYF	TGTGCCAGCACTAAACCCAGCCAGACCTCCTACGAGCAGTACTTC
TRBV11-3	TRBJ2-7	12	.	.	CASSGRGHEQYF	TGTGCCAGCAGCGGACGTGGGCACGAGCAGTACTTC
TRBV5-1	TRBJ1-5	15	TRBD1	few	CASSLGQGPNQPQHF	TGCGCCAGCAGCTTAGGACAGGGGCCCAATCAGCCCCAGCATTTT
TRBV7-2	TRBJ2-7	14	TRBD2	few	CASSPTSASRQQYF	TGTGCCAGCAGCCCTACTAGCGCCAGTAGGCAGCAGTACTTC
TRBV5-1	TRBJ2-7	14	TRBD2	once	CASSLSGNSYEQYF	TGCGCCAGCAGCTTGAGCGGGAACTCCTACGAGCAGTACTTC
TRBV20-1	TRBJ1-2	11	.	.	CSAREGGGYTF	TGCAGTGCTAGAGAGGGGGGGGGCTACACCTTC
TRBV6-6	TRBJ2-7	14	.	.	CASSLLAGAYEQYF	TGTGCCAGCAGCCTGCTCGCCGGGGCCTACGAGCAGTACTTC
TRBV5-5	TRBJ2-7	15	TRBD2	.	CASSWAPGLDYEQYF	TGTGCCAGCAGCTGGGCACCGGGACTAGACTACGAGCAGTACTTC
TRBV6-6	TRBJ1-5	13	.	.	CASKPEGNQPQHF	TGTGCCAGCAAGCCCGAGGGGAATCAGCCCCAGCATTTT
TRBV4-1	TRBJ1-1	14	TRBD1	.	CASSHPGQGTEAFF	TGCGCCAGCAGCCATCCGGGACAGGGCACTGAAGCTTTCTTT
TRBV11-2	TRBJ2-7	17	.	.	CASSLVVGPLGSYEQYF	TGTGCCAGCAGCTTAGTAGTAGGCCCACTGGGTTCCTACGAGCAGTACTTC
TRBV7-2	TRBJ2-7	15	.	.	CASSRAAGDSYEQYF	TGTGCCAGCAGCCGAGCTGCAGGGGATTCCTACGAGCAGTACTTC
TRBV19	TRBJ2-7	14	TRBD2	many	CATTSGRDRDEQYF	TGTGCCACGACTAGCGGGAGGGACAGGGACGAGCAGTACTTC
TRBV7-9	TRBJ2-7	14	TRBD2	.	CASSAGGGSYEQYF	TGTGCCAGCAGCGCGGGGGGCGGCTCCTACGAGCAGTACTTC